This is a list of T cell receptor beta chains from one sample in a study of T cell responses to AZD1222 COVID-19 vaccine. Sequencing used immunoSEQ multiplex PCR; TCRdb keeps in-frame clones, though not all of them. The sample lists 130,000 to 150,000 clones, about 90% occurring once. The sample here was peripheral blood, taken on day 0 of AZD1222 vaccination. These receptors originate from an adult in good health. Each CDR3 is given with its conserved first and last residue. A D gene is named only where the DNA matches it firmly. Size values are once, few and many counts, or a class for expanded clones, and some rows have none.

cdr3_aa: CASSLGGRAGELFF
cdr3_nt: TGTGCCAGCAGCTTAGGGGGCAGGGCCGGGGAGCTGTTTTTT
d_call: -
clone_size: -
j_call: TRBJ2-2
v_call: TRBV7-9

cdr3_aa: CASSIGGGNTEAFF
cdr3_nt: TGTGCCAGTAGTATAGGGGGGGGGAACACTGAAGCTTTCTTT
d_call: -
clone_size: -
j_call: TRBJ1-1
v_call: TRBV19

cdr3_aa: CASSQAWTGRSPLHF
cdr3_nt: TGTGCCAGCAGCCAAGCTTGGACAGGGCGATCACCCCTCCACTTT
d_call: TRBD1
clone_size: -
j_call: TRBJ1-6
v_call: TRBV3-1/TRBV3-2

cdr3_aa: CASIARDSYEQYF
cdr3_nt: TGTGCCAGCATCGCAAGGGACAGCTACGAGCAGTACTTC
d_call: TRBD1
clone_size: -
j_call: TRBJ2-7
v_call: TRBV6-5

cdr3_aa: CASCRGGNTGELFF
cdr3_nt: TGTGCCAGCTGCCGGGGCGGAAACACCGGGGAGCTGTTTTTT
d_call: -
clone_size: -
j_call: TRBJ2-2
v_call: TRBV27

cdr3_aa: CASSPGFNEKLFF
cdr3_nt: TGTGCCAGCAGCCCGGGATTTAATGAAAAACTGTTTTTT
d_call: -
clone_size: -
j_call: TRBJ1-4
v_call: TRBV5-4

cdr3_aa: CASSYLQGSVEAFF
cdr3_nt: TGTGCCAGCAGTTACTTACAGGGAAGTGTTGAAGCTTTCTTT
d_call: -
clone_size: -
j_call: TRBJ1-1
v_call: TRBV6-5

cdr3_aa: CASSLFQGPYGYTF
cdr3_nt: TGTGCCAGCAGCTTATTTCAGGGGCCCTATGGCTACACCTTC
d_call: -
clone_size: -
j_call: TRBJ1-2
v_call: TRBV13

cdr3_aa: CASSLVPGFQETQYF
cdr3_nt: TGCGCCAGCAGCTTGGTTCCGGGGTTTCAAGAGACCCAGTACTTC
d_call: -
clone_size: once
j_call: TRBJ2-5
v_call: TRBV5-1

cdr3_aa: CASSQSDRGTGEAFF
cdr3_nt: TGTGCCAGCAGCCAATCCGACAGGGGGACCGGTGAAGCTTTCTTT
d_call: TRBD1
clone_size: -
j_call: TRBJ1-1
v_call: TRBV3-1/TRBV3-2

cdr3_aa: CASSQDPQNRYEQYF
cdr3_nt: TGTGCCAGCAGCCAAGATCCCCAGAATCGGTACGAGCAGTACTTC
d_call: -
clone_size: -
j_call: TRBJ2-7
v_call: TRBV14

cdr3_aa: CASTEGVQPQHF
cdr3_nt: TGTGCCAGCACCGAAGGGGTTCAGCCCCAGCATTTT
d_call: -
clone_size: -
j_call: TRBJ1-5
v_call: TRBV6-5

cdr3_aa: CASRGLALTSTDTQYF
cdr3_nt: TGTGCCAGCAGAGGACTAGCGTTGACTAGCACAGATACGCAGTATTTT
d_call: TRBD2
clone_size: -
j_call: TRBJ2-3
v_call: TRBV2

cdr3_aa: CASSQEDGYTEAFF
cdr3_nt: TGCGCCAGCAGCCAAGAGGACGGTTACACTGAAGCTTTCTTT
d_call: -
clone_size: -
j_call: TRBJ1-1
v_call: TRBV4-3

cdr3_aa: CATSNLDRVVPSF
cdr3_nt: TGTGCCACCAGCAACCTGGACAGGGTGGTTCCGAGCTTC
d_call: TRBD1
clone_size: -
j_call: TRBJ2-4
v_call: TRBV15

cdr3_aa: CSVVVGSGELFF
cdr3_nt: TGCAGCGTTGTGGTGGGGTCCGGGGAGCTGTTTTTT
d_call: -
clone_size: -
j_call: TRBJ2-2
v_call: TRBV29-1

cdr3_aa: CASSLAAGQEAFF
cdr3_nt: TGTGCCAGCAGCTTAGCCGCTGGACAGGAAGCTTTCTTT
d_call: -
clone_size: once
j_call: TRBJ1-1
v_call: TRBV11-2

cdr3_aa: CASSISGVGETQYF
cdr3_nt: TGTGCCAGCAGCATTAGCGGGGTGGGGGAGACCCAGTACTTC
d_call: TRBD2
clone_size: -
j_call: TRBJ2-5
v_call: TRBV7-3

cdr3_aa: CASSLARGDEQFF
cdr3_nt: TGTGCCAGCAGCTTGGCCAGGGGGGATGAGCAGTTCTTC
d_call: -
clone_size: once
j_call: TRBJ2-1
v_call: TRBV5-4

cdr3_aa: CASGSSRDVEKLFF
cdr3_nt: TGTGCTAGTGGTTCGTCCCGGGACGTTGAAAAACTGTTTTTT
d_call: -
clone_size: -
j_call: TRBJ1-4
v_call: TRBV12-5

cdr3_aa: CASSEARGREKLFF
cdr3_nt: TGTGCCAGCAGTGAAGCCAGGGGGCGTGAAAAACTGTTTTTT
d_call: TRBD1
clone_size: -
j_call: TRBJ1-4
v_call: TRBV25-1

cdr3_aa: CASSYQPEGMNTEAFF
cdr3_nt: TGTGCCAGCAGTTACCAGCCGGAGGGGATGAACACTGAAGCTTTCTTT
d_call: -
clone_size: once
j_call: TRBJ1-1
v_call: TRBV6-2/TRBV6-3